Listed below are T cell receptor beta chains from one sample, sequenced in a study of T cell repertoires in ileal Crohn's disease. The data were produced by immunoSEQ multiplex PCR, yet TCRdb's version contains in-frame clones alone and is incomplete. Here the sample spans approximately 15,000 clones, under 80% being singletons. Sequenced: ileal tissue. The receptors were sampled from an adult with Crohn's disease. The CDR3 runs from the conserved cysteine through the conserved F or W. D genes are given only for firm matches. Clone size, where shown, is once, few, many, or a class for clones that have expanded.

j_call,d_call,clone_size,v_call,cdr3_aa,cdr3_nt
TRBJ2-5,TRBD2,NA,TRBV29-1,CSFIPSGGHQETQYF,TGCAGCTTCATCCCTAGCGGGGGCCACCAAGAGACCCAGTACTTC
TRBJ2-5,TRBD2,NA,TRBV6-6,CASSYFGLAGETQYF,TGTGCCAGCAGTTACTTCGGACTAGCGGGAGAGACCCAGTACTTC
TRBJ2-3,NA,NA,TRBV5-1,CASSLSVGSVSDTQYF,TGCGCCAGCAGCTTATCCGTCGGGAGCGTCTCAGATACGCAGTATTTT
TRBJ2-3,TRBD1,NA,TRBV4-2,CASSLGTGETDTQYF,TGTGCCAGCAGCCTAGGGACAGGTGAAACAGATACGCAGTATTTT
TRBJ2-7,NA,NA,TRBV6-5,CASGIGAYEQYF,TGTGCCAGCGGGATAGGGGCCTACGAGCAGTACTTC
TRBJ2-5,TRBD1,NA,TRBV7-8,CASSLQGDLETQYF,TGTGCCAGCAGCTTACAGGGGGATTTAGAGACCCAGTACTTC
TRBJ1-2,TRBD1,once,TRBV6-6,CASSYTGTGYYTF,TGTGCCAGCAGTTACACCGGGACAGGGTACTACACCTTC
TRBJ2-1,TRBD1,NA,TRBV4-1,CASRRDSNEQFF,TGCGCCAGCAGGAGGGACAGTAATGAGCAGTTCTTC
TRBJ2-1,TRBD2,few,TRBV6-1,CATRPGLAPSNEQFF,TGTGCCACCCGACCGGGACTAGCCCCGAGCAATGAGCAGTTCTTC
TRBJ1-2,NA,NA,TRBV6-6,CASSSRGGGYGYTF,TGTGCCAGCAGCTCCAGGGGAGGGGGCTATGGCTACACCTTC
TRBJ2-7,NA,NA,TRBV5-1,CASSLASTYEQYF,TGCGCCAGCAGCTTGGCCTCGACTTACGAGCAGTACTTC
TRBJ2-7,TRBD2,NA,TRBV7-8,CASSLGTSGGVYEQYF,TGTGCCAGCAGCTTAGGGACTAGCGGGGGGGTCTACGAGCAGTACTTC
TRBJ2-6,NA,NA,TRBV15,CATSRDQSGANVLTF,TGTGCCACCAGCAGAGATCAGTCCGGGGCCAACGTCCTGACTTTC
TRBJ1-5,NA,NA,TRBV5-6,CASSWGDGDNQPQHF,TGTGCCAGCAGCTGGGGGGACGGAGACAATCAGCCCCAGCATTTT